This T cell receptor (beta chain) was profiled in a study of T cell responses to AZD1222 COVID-19 vaccine. V lost 5 bases and J lost 7, with 14 bases in between. CDR1 SEHNR and CDR2 FQNEAQ come from the germline V gene (reference sequence). This CDR3 is 14 amino acids long. The data were produced by immunoSEQ multiplex PCR, yet TCRdb's version contains in-frame clones alone and is incomplete. The data show just over 90,000 clones, around 89% seen once. The TCR was taken from an adult who received the AZD1222 COVID-19 vaccine. The chain carries TRBV7-9 and TRBJ1-4; no clear D. The sample in question was peripheral blood, obtained 28 days after the second AZD1222 dose. The CDR3 spells CASSPPLRIEKLFF. Written as DNA, the CDR3 is TGTGCCAGCAGCCCCCCACTTAGAATTGAAAAACTGTTTTTT.